This entry lists 5 T cell receptor beta chains sequenced from one sample in a study of technical replicates of blood from four donors. Assay: immunoSEQ multiplex PCR; the TCRdb copy retains only in-frame clones and omits some. The top ten clones hold approximately 0.38% of a sample with over 85,000 clones, roughly 96% of them seen once. The sample was T cells isolated from PBMCs. The receptors come from a human donor in good health.

A single count supports this clone. J is TRBJ2-7 and V is TRBV19; possible D gene TRBD1, 6 bases. Germline values: CDR1 LNHDA, CDR2 SQIVND (reference sequence). The ends were cut back, 4 bases at V and 4 bases at J, with 29 bases in the middle. This CDR3 is 19 amino acids long. The CDR3 reads CASSTYLQTDRMKMYEQYF. The CDR3 DNA follows: TGTGCCAGTAGTACCTACCTCCAAACCGACAGGATGAAAATGTACGAGCAGTACTTC.

V and J are TRBV5-1 and TRBJ1-2; D not resolved. Trimming removed 0 bases from V and 2 bases from J, with 11 bases in between. Germline V gene data show CDR1 as SGHRS and CDR2 as YFSETQ. This CDR3 spans 15 amino acids. The DNA of the CDR3 is TGCGCCAGCAGCTTGGAGGGCGGGAGAAACTATGGCTACACCTTC. Translating gives CASSLEGGRNYGYTF.

The V gene is TRBV5-1, the J gene TRBJ2-3; tentative D call: TRBD1 (6 bases). CDR1 is SGHRS and CDR2 is YFSETQ in the germline V gene. V was cut by 0 bases and J by 3 bases, with 11 bases left in between. The CDR3 has 15 residues. In DNA form, the CDR3 reads TGCGCCAGCAGCTTGGGGGGGCTTGAAACAGATACGCAGTATTTT. This translates into CASSLGGLETDTQYF.

This clone has only one observation. The chain employs TRBV9 and TRBJ2-3; 7 nucleotides agree with TRBD2. Germline V gives CDR1 SGDLS, CDR2 YYNGEE. J was trimmed by 3 bases and V by 0 bases; bases with no gene match: 13. The CDR3 consists of 18 residues. Here the CDR3 reads CASSVVSDGEGLTDTQYF. CDR3 DNA sequence: TGTGCCAGCAGCGTAGTATCTGATGGGGAGGGCCTGACAGATACGCAGTATTTT.

The chain is built from TRBV7-2 and TRBJ1-1; D may be TRBD1 (5 bases). The germline CDR1 and CDR2 sequences are SGHTA and FQGNSA. The V and J ends lost 3 bases and 0 bases respectively, with 11 bases between them. The CDR3 contains 15 residues. DNA of the CDR3: TGTGCCAGCAGCTTCGACAGCAGCGTGAACACTGAAGCTTTCTTT. Encoded protein: CASSFDSSVNTEAFF.